The 8 T cell receptor beta chains listed next were all sequenced from one sample in a study of early T cells in non-severe SARS-CoV-2 infection. TCRdb passed the 5' RACE reads through MiXCR, listing each CDR3 protein once. This sample carries tens of thousands of distinct CDR3 sequences, approximately 10% of them seen once, and the ten largest clones take less than 15%. Sequenced sample: whole blood. These receptors were taken from an adult who was a healthcare worker with PCR-confirmed SARS-CoV-2 infection or an uninfected control (not recorded which).

This clonotype appeared many times. The CDR3 coding sequence is TGTGCCAGCTCACCCTACACTGGGTCTGGAAACACCATATATTTT. This translates into CASSPYTGSGNTIYF. The chain combines TRBV18 with TRBJ1-3, with D hard to call. V was shortened by 3 bases and J by 1 base, with 10 bases between the two germline ends. The CDR3 covers 15 residues. Germline V lookup: CDR1 KGHSH, CDR2 LQKENI.

This clonotype turned up a few times. This sequence joins TRBV3-1 and TRBJ1-1; TRBD1 aligns across 7 bases. V lost 2 bases, J lost 8 bases, and 5 bases stayed unmatched. This CDR3 comprises 13 residues. Germline loops: CDR1 LGHDT, CDR2 YNNKEL (reference sequence). The CDR3 sequence: CASSQRRDSEAFF. CDR3 sequence (DNA): TGTGCCAGCAGCCAACGCAGGGACAGCGAAGCTTTCTTT.

This clonotype was observed at least ten times. The V and J genes are TRBV14 and TRBJ2-7; perhaps TRBD1 as D (6 bases). Trimming cost V 4 bases and J 7 bases, with 11 bases left between them. There are 12 residues in the CDR3. The germline V gene has CDR1 SGHDN and CDR2 FVKESK. CDR3 coding DNA: TGTGCCAGCAGCCGACAGGCCTGGGAGCAGTACTTC. Encoded protein: CASSRQAWEQYF.

The chain's CDR3 is CSAVQGDYGYTF. The DNA of the CDR3 is TGCAGTGCCGTGCAGGGGGACTATGGCTACACCTTC. This chain connects TRBV20-1 to TRBJ1-2; 7 bases agree with TRBD1. Per germline, CDR1 DFQATT and CDR2 SNEGSKA (reference sequence). Trimming removed 6 bases from V and 3 bases from J; junction bases left unmatched: 4. The CDR3 consists of 12 residues.

Ten or more counts support this clonotype. The V call is TRBV12-3 or TRBV12-4, the J call TRBJ1-6, with unresolved D. Trimming removed 6 bases from V and 0 bases from J, with 12 bases in between. The CDR3 spans 16 residues. CDR3 amino acids: CASSPTSGSYNSPLHF. The DNA for the CDR3 is TGTGCCAGCAGCCCTACGTCGGGCTCCTATAATTCACCCCTCCACTTT.

This clonotype was seen many times. V usage is TRBV9 and J usage is TRBJ2-1; 8 bases are a match to TRBD2. The length of the CDR3 is 17 residues. In germline, CDR1 is SGDLS, CDR2 YYNGEE. With 0 bases clipped from V and 3 bases from J, the junction kept 8 bases outside the gene matches. The CDR3 sequence is CASSVEAGGLDYNEQFF. CDR3 nucleotides: TGTGCCAGCAGCGTAGAGGCGGGGGGACTAGACTACAATGAGCAGTTCTTC.

This clonotype showed up many times. The chain combines TRBV7-2 with TRBJ1-6; no reliable D call. The germline V and J ends were trimmed by 4 bases and 7 bases, with 14 bases remaining between them. Per the germline V gene, CDR1 is SGHTA and CDR2 is FQGNSA. CDR3 length: 15 amino acids. CDR3 amino acids: CASSSREGMNSPLHF. CDR3 sequence (DNA): TGTGCCAGCAGCTCCCGTGAGGGAATGAATTCACCCCTCCACTTT.

This clonotype was seen repeatedly, ten times or more. V and J are TRBV29-1 and TRBJ1-4; D is ambiguous. CDR1 and CDR2 from the germline V gene are SQVTM and ANQGSEA. The CDR3 runs 11 residues. V was shortened by 7 bases and J by 8 bases, with 11 bases between the two germline ends. The CDR3 bases are TGCAGCGGGAGGACTCCAGAAAAACTGTTTTTT. Amino acids: CSGRTPEKLFF.